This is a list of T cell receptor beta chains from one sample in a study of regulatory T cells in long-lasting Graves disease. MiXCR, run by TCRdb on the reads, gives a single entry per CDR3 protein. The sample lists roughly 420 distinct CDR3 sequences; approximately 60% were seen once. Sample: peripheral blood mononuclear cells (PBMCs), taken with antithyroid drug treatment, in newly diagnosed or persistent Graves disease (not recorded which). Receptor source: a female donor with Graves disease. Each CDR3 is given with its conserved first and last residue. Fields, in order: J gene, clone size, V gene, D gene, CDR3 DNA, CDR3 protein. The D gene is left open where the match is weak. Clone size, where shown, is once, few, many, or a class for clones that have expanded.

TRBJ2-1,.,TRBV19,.,TGTGCCAGTAGTGGGATTCAGGGTAGTGAGCAGTTCTTC,CASSGIQGSEQFF
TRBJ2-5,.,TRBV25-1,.,TGTGCCAGCAGTGATTTTGGGGCCCAAGAGACCCAGTACTTC,CASSDFGAQETQYF
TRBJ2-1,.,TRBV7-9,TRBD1,TGTGCCAGCAGCGCGGGACAGGGGGTTGAGCAGTTCTTC,CASSAGQGVEQFF
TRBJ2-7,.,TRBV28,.,TGTGCCAGCAGTTTCGACGGATTCTACGAGCAGTACTTC,CASSFDGFYEQYF
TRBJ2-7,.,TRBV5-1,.,TGCGCCAGCAGCTTGACTCCAGGGAGATACGAGCAGTACTTC,CASSLTPGRYEQYF
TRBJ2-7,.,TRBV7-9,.,TGTGCCAGCAGCCACCGGGACCGGAACTACGAGCAGTACTTC,CASSHRDRNYEQYF
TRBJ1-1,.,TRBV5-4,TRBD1,TGTGCCAGCAGCGATACGGGACAGGGGGCCTGGACTGAAGCTTTCTTT,CASSDTGQGAWTEAFF
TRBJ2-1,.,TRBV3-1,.,TGTGCCAGCAGAGGACAGGGAGGGAATGAGCAGTTCTTC,CASRGQGGNEQFF
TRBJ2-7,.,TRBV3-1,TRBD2,TGTGCCAGCAGCCAAGATCCGGGGGGAGGCAGCACCTACGAGCAGTACTTC,CASSQDPGGGSTYEQYF
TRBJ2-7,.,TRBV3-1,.,TGTGCCAGCAGCCAAGCCGAGTCCGAGCAGTACTTC,CASSQAESEQYF
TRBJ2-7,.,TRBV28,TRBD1,TGTGCCAGCAGTCGGGGACAGGCGATATCCTACGAGCAGTACTTC,CASSRGQAISYEQYF
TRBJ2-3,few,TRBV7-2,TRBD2,TGTGCCAGCAGTTTTAGCGGGAGTGGGAGCACAGATACGCAGTATTTT,CASSFSGSGSTDTQYF
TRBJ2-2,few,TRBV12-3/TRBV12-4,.,TGTGCCAGCAGCCCCCCCGGGGAGCTGTTTTTT,CASSPPGELFF
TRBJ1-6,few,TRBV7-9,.,TGTGCCAGCAGTGGGGCAGATAATTCACCCCTCCACTTT,CASSGADNSPLHF
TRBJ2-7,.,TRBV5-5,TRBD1,TGTGCCGGACAGGATCCCTACTCCTACGAGCAGTACTTC,CAGQDPYSYEQYF
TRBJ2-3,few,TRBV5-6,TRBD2,TGTGCCAGCACCCCGGGACGGCTAGCGGTCACAGATACGCAGTATTTT,CASTPGRLAVTDTQYF
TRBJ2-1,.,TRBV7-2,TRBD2,TGTGCCAGCAGCTTAGTGATCCTAGCGGGAACACAATCCTACAATGAGCAGTTCTTC,CASSLVILAGTQSYNEQFF
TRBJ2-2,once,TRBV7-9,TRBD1,TGTGCCAGCAGCTACCCGACTCGGGACAGGGACACCGGGGAGCTGTTTTTT,CASSYPTRDRDTGELFF
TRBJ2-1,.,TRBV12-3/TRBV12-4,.,TGTGCCAGCAGTCCAGGGACTGACGAGCAGTTCTTC,CASSPGTDEQFF
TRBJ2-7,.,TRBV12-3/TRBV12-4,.,TGTGCCAGCAGTCACACACTAGGGGCGCTCGAGCAGTACTTC,CASSHTLGALEQYF
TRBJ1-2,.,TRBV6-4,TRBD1,TGTGCCAGCAGTGACTCAGACAGGGGGACGAGCTACACCTTC,CASSDSDRGTSYTF
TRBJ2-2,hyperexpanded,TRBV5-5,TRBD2,TGTGCCAGCAGCTTGACGCGACTAGCGATTACCGGGGAGCTGTTTTTT,CASSLTRLAITGELFF
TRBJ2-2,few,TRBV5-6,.,TGTGCCAGCAGCTTGCGGGGTCTAGGTATCACCGGGGAGCTGTTTTTT,CASSLRGLGITGELFF
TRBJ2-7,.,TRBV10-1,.,TGCGCCAGCAGTGAGTCCACCGGGGCCTACGAGCAGTACTTC,CASSESTGAYEQYF
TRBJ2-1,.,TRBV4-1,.,TGCGCCAGCAGCCAAGGACCAACCCTCTGGGATGAGCAGTTCTTC,CASSQGPTLWDEQFF
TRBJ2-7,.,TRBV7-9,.,TGTGCCAGCAGCTTACTAGCCACCCTCTACGAGCAGTACTTC,CASSLLATLYEQYF
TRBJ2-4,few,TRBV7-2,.,TGTGCCAGCAGCTCACCCCCCAGGGTCAACATTCAGTACTTC,CASSSPPRVNIQYF
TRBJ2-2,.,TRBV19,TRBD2,TGTGCCACTATTCCTAGCGGGAAGTACCCCGGGGAGCTGTTTTTT,CATIPSGKYPGELFF
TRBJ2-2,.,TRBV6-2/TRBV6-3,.,TGTGCCAGCAGTTACTCGGCCACGGACAACACCGGGGAGCTGTTTTTT,CASSYSATDNTGELFF
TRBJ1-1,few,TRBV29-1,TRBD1,TGCAGCGTTGGGGACAGGGCGAACACTGAAGCTTTCTTT,CSVGDRANTEAFF
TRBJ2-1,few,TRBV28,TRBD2,TGTGCCAGCAGTTTCTCGGGACTAGCGGGGGACAATGAGCAGTTCTTC,CASSFSGLAGDNEQFF
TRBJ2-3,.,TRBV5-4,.,TGTGCCAGCAGCACGGGGGCGGGCGCCCTCACAGATACGCAGTATTTT,CASSTGAGALTDTQYF
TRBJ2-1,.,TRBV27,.,TGTGCCAGCAGTTTAGTCGGGAGCGGAAATGAGCAGTTCTTC,CASSLVGSGNEQFF
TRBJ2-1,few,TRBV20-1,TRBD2,TGCAGTGCTCATACTAGCGGATTTCGATCCTGGTCCTACAATGAGCAGTTCTTC,CSAHTSGFRSWSYNEQFF
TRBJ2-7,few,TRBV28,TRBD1,TGTGCCAGCAGTCCAGGGGGTCCGGGCGAGCAGTACTTC,CASSPGGPGEQYF
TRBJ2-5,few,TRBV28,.,TGTGCCATCACCCCCCTGGGGCAGAGACAAGAGACCCAGTACTTC,CAITPLGQRQETQYF
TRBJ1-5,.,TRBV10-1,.,TGCGCCAGCAGTGAGAAGTCTCCACAGATCAATCAGCCCCAGCATTTT,CASSEKSPQINQPQHF
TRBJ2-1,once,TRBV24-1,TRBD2,TGTGCCACCAGTGATTTGCCACTAGCGGATACAAACAATGAGCAGTTCTTC,CATSDLPLADTNNEQFF
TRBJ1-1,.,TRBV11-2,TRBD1,TGTGCCAGCAGCTCTGGGGACAGCAACACTGAAGCTTTCTTT,CASSSGDSNTEAFF
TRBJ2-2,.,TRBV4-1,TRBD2,TGCGCCAGCCAAGATTTAGCGGGAGGACTCACCGGGGAGCTGTTTTTT,CASQDLAGGLTGELFF
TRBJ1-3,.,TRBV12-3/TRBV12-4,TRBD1,TGTGCCAGCAGTTTTCGGGCCACAGGGGCTGGAAACACCATATATTTT,CASSFRATGAGNTIYF